This TCR beta chain emerged from a study of blood T cell repertoires in COVID-19. Study information: There were acute and convalescent COVID-19 samples, and they came from the United States, Italy and Spain. Nucleic acid was either cDNA or gDNA, and it came from T cells, B-cell-depleted T cells, or PBMCs.

The CDR3 spans 13 residues. The germline V gene has CDR1 MNHEY and CDR2 SMNVEV (reference sequence). Trimming cost V 3 bases and J 5 bases; bases outside gene matches: 3. Using immunoSEQ multiplex PCR, the repertoire was profiled, and TCRdb retains in-frame clones only, with some absent. Of fewer than 250,000 clones in the sample, around four fifths were seen once. The sequence was obtained from a woman aged 50 to 60 with active or convalescent COVID-19. Sequenced material: peripheral blood. The chain has TRBV27 and TRBJ2-5; the match to TRBD1 covers 7 bases. This CDR3 reads CASSFRGPETQYF. The CDR3 DNA sequence: TGTGCCAGCAGTTTTAGGGGGCCGGAGACCCAGTACTTC.